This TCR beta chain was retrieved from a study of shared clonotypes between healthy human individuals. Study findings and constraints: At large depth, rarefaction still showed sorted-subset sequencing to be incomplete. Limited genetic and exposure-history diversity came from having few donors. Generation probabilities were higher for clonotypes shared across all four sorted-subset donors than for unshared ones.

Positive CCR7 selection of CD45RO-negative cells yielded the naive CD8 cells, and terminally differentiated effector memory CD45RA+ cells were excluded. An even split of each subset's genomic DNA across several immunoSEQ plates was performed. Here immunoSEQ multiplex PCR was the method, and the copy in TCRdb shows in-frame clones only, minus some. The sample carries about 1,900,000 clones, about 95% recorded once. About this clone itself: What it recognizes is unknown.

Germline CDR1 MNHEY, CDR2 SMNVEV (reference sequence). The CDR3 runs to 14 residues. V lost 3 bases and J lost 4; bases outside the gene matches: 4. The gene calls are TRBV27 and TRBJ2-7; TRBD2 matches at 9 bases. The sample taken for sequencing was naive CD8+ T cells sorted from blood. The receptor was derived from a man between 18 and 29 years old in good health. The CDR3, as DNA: TGTGCCAGCAGTTTTGAGACTAGCGGTTACGAGCAGTACTTC. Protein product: CASSFETSGYEQYF.